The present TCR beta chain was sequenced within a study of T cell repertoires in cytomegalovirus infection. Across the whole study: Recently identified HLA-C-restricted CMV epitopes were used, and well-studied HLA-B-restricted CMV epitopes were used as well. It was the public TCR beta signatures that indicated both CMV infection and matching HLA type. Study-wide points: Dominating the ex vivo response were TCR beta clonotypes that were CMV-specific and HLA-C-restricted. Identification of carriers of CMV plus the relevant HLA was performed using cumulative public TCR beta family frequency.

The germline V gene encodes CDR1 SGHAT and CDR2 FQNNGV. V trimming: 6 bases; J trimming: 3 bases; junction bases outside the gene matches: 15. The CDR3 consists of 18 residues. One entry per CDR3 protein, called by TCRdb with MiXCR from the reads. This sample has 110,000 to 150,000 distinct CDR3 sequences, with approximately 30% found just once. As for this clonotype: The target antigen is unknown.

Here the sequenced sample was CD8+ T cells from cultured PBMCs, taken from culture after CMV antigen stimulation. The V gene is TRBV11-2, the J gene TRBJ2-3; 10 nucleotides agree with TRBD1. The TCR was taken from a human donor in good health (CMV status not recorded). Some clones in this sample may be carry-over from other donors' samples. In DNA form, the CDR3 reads TGTGCCAGCAGGTCCGGGACAGGGGATTGGGGTTGGACAGATACGCAGTATTTT. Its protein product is CASRSGTGDWGWTDTQYF. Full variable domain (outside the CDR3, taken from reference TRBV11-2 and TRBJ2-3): EAGVAQSPRYKIIEKRQSVAFWCNPISGHATLYWYQQILGQGPKLLIQFQNNGVVDDSQLPKDRFSAERLKGVDSTLKIQPAKLEDSAVYLCASRSGTGDWGWTDTQYFGPGTRLTVL.